This T cell receptor (beta chain) originates from a study of blood T cell repertoires in COVID-19. About the study: Donors in the United States, Italy and Spain gave samples during acute or convalescent COVID-19. In each case, the material was cDNA or gDNA derived from T cells, B-cell-depleted T cells, or PBMCs.

This clone was observed a single time. As originally analysed: Reference gene primer amplification gave nucleated cell count estimates. Data came from immunoSEQ multiplex PCR; TCRdb stores just in-frame clones and leaves some out. V, J and clone size derive from that table, while D and trimming were established from the DNA sequence. The data contain about 160,000 clones, around four fifths of them singletons. J lost 5 bases, V lost 4 bases, and 13 bases had no gene match. Germline V gene lookup returns CDR1 SGHNT and CDR2 YENEEA. The CDR3 is made up of 16 amino acids. This sequence joins TRBV11-3 and TRBJ2-5, with 7 bases identical to TRBD1. This clonotype was sampled from a woman older than 75 with acute or convalescent COVID-19. Sequenced: peripheral blood. CDR3 nucleotides: TGTGCCAGCAGCTCAGGACAGGCGAAACCGGGGGAGACCCAGTACTTC. It encodes CASSSGQAKPGETQYF.